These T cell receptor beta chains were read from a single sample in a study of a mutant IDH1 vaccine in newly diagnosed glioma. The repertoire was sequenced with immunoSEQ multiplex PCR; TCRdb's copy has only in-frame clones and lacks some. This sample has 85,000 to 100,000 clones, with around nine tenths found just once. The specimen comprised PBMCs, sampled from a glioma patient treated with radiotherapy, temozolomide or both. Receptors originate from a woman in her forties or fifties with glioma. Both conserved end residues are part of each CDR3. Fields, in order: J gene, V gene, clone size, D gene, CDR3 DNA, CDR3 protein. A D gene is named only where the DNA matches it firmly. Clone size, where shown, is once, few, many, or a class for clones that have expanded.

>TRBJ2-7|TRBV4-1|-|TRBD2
TGCGCCAGCAGCCAAATGACCCTCCTGACTAGCGGGGGGTACGAGCAGTACTTC
CASSQMTLLTSGGYEQYF
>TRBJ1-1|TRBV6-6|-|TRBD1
TGTGCCAGCAGTTACGGGTACACAGGGGGCACTGAAGCTTTCTTT
CASSYGYTGGTEAFF
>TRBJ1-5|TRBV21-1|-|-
TGTGCCAGCAGCAAAGTCACAGGGGAGAGCAATCAGCCCCAGCATTTT
CASSKVTGESNQPQHF
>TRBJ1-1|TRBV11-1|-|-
TGTGCCAGCAGCTTAGGGGGAGAAGAAGCTTTCTTT
CASSLGGEEAFF
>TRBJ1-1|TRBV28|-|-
TGTGCCAGCAGCCTGGGCGTTGGCACTGAAGCTTTCTTT
CASSLGVGTEAFF
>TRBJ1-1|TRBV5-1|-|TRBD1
TGCGCCAGCAGCGTTTTTCAGGGGGCTGACACTGAAGCTTTCTTT
CASSVFQGADTEAFF
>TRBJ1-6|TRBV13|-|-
TGTGCCAGCAGCTTTCATTGGAGCTCCTATAATTCACCCCTCCACTTT
CASSFHWSSYNSPLHF
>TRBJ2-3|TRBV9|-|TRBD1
TGTGCCAGCAGCGTCAGGGGGTTTAGCACAGATACGCAGTATTTT
CASSVRGFSTDTQYF
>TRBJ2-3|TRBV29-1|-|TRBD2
TGCAGCGTTGAAGATAATGGGGCGGGAGGGCCCACAGATACGCAGTATTTT
CSVEDNGAGGPTDTQYF
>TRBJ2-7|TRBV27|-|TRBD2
TGTGCCAGCAGTCCAAGGACTAGCGGGAGTCACTCCTACGAGCAGTACTTC
CASSPRTSGSHSYEQYF
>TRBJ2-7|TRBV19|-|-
TGTGCCAGTAGTAATTTGGGAGCTCGCGAGCAGTACTTC
CASSNLGAREQYF
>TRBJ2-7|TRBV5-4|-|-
TGTGCCAGCAGCTTGGGAGCTGACGAGCAGTACTTC
CASSLGADEQYF
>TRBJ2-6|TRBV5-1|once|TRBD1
TGCGCCAGCAGCTGGGGATTACAGGGGGTAGGCTCTGGGGCCAACGTCCTGACTTTC
CASSWGLQGVGSGANVLTF
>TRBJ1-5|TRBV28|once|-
TGTGCCAGCAGTTCGGGGCAGGGGTCGTATCAGCCCCAGCATTTT
CASSSGQGSYQPQHF
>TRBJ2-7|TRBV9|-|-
TGTGCCAGCAGCCCCCTCTACGAGCAGTACTTC
CASSPLYEQYF
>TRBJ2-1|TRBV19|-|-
TGTGCCAGTAGTATTTACAATGAGCAGTTCTTC
CASSIYNEQFF
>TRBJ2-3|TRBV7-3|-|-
TGTGCCAGCAGCCTGGACTGGAGCACAGATACGCAGTATTTT
CASSLDWSTDTQYF
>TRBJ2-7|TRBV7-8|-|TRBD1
TGTGCCAGCAGCCAGAGGCCGGGACAGGGGTACGAGCAGTACTTC
CASSQRPGQGYEQYF
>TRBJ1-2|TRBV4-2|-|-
TGTGCCAGCAGCCAATTCAGGAGTGGCTACACCTTC
CASSQFRSGYTF
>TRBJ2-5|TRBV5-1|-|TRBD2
TGCGCCAGCAGCTTGGGGGCTAGCGGGAGTGAGGAGACCCAGTACTTC
CASSLGASGSEETQYF
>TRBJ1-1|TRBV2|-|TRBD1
TGTGCCAGCAGGGGAGCTCGGGACAGAGTGACTGAAGCTTTCTTT
CASRGARDRVTEAFF
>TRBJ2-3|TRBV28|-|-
TGTGCCAGCAGTTTTCTCCGTACAAGCACAGATACGCAGTATTTT
CASSFLRTSTDTQYF
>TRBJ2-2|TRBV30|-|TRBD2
TGTGCCTGGAACTGTAGCGGGATGAATGGAGCTGTTTTT
CAWNCSGMNGAVF
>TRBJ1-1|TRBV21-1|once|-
TGTGCCAGCAGCCGTCGTTGGGACCTGAACACTGAAGCTTTCTTT
CASSRRWDLNTEAFF
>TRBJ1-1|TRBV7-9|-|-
TGTGCCAGCCGGCGTGCCCCCGCGATCAGCCCCATGAACACTGAAGCTTTCTTT
CASRRAPAISPMNTEAFF
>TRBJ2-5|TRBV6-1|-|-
TGTGCCAGCAGGGTAGACAGGAGCCAAGAGACCCAGTACTTC
CASRVDRSQETQYF
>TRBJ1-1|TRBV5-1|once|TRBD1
TGCGCCAGCAGCTCCGGACAGGGAGGGACTGAAGCTTTCTTT
CASSSGQGGTEAFF
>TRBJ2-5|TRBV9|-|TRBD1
TGTGCCAGCACTAGACAGGGGCTGTACCAAGAGACCCAGTACTTC
CASTRQGLYQETQYF
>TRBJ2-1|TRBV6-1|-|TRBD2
TGTGCCAGCATGCGGGAGGGATACAATGAGCAGTTCTTC
CASMREGYNEQFF